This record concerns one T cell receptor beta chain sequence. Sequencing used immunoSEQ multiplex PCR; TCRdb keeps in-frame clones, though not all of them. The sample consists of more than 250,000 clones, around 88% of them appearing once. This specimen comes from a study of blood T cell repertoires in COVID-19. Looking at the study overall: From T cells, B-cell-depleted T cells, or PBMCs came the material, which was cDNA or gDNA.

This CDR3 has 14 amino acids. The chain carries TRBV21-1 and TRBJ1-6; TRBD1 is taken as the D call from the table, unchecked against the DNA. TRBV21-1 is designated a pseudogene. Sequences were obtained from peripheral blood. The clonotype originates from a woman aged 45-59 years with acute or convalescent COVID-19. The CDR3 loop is CASSSRTGRAPLHF. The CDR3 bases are TGTGCCAGCAGCAGCCGGACAGGGCGCGCTCCCCTCCACTTT.